This T cell receptor (beta chain) originates from a study of identical twins listed by TCRdb under 2016. In terms of the full investigation: TCR alpha and beta repertoires from monozygotic twins, unrelated adults of various ages and cord blood were deep-sequenced to test whether fetal clonotypes persist. Replicate twin experiments were performed at different times using different library preparation protocols to rule out contamination.

The method behind the library was 5' RACE. These reads were obtained on an Illumina HiSeq 2000. A universal primer binding site was added through template switching, and the final cDNA carried a unique molecular identifier so that TCR cDNA molecules could be counted accurately. Specific primers in the conserved constant-segment region were used to synthesize first-strand cDNA for the TCR alpha and beta chains. To control for contamination, every cDNA library was double barcoded, receiving both a SMART-Mk sample barcode and Illumina barcodes. Two successive PCR steps introduced TruSeq adapter sequences along with Illumina sample barcodes. TCR alpha and beta cDNA libraries were sequenced on the Illumina HiSeq platform with custom primers. Regarding the original processing steps: Unique molecular identifiers were extracted from raw reads with MiGEC, and CDR3 positions were determined with MiXCR. For each individual, recombination models were inferred using an EM algorithm with the repgenHMM and IGoR tools. The analysis of shared clonotypes was done with the tcR package in R, with sharing normalized by the product of cloneset sizes. Out-of-frame nonproductive sequences were analyzed to study raw recombination free of thymic and clonal selection effects. In TCRdb, the public reads were trimmed at Q25 with fastp and aligned with MiXCR, with productive beta chains retained. Rows are unified per CDR3 protein, each entry keeping the most common DNA and genes. In this record, the V and J calls reflect TCRdb's handling and not the investigators' own analysis. Across this sample there are approximately 350,000 distinct CDR3 sequences, with roughly 12% seen only once. Of the sample, 7.2% is held by the ten largest clones.

Every donor was a healthy Caucasian. The twin cohort comprised three pairs of female monozygotic twins, all aged about 18 to 29 years. CD4+ and CD8+ T cell populations were isolated with positive isolation kits from Invitrogen. Notes on this clonotype: This clone's antigen is unknown. No base quality information exists; no much larger clone differs at one position.

The CDR3 spans 19 residues, from the cysteine through the phenylalanine. The kept DNA is CDR3 alone, 57 bases in frame from the first base. CDR1 MNHEY and CDR2 SMNVEV are derived from the germline V gene (reference sequence). The junction shows trimming of 5 bases on V and 5 bases on J, and the gene matches do not reach 19 bases of it. Overall study outcomes, separate from this receptor: Compared with coincidental sharing between unrelated individuals, an excess of low generation-probability sequences was observed among out-of-frame TCR alpha sequences shared between twins. Abundant cord blood beta clonotypes carried fewer insertions; young adult naive repertoires showed a weaker similar trend, while memory repertoires showed none. Because the same donors could not be followed over many years, conclusions were based on cross-sectional statistical analysis. In monozygotic twins, recombination models systematically underestimated out-of-frame TCR alpha sharing, but the models matched the sharing seen between unrelated individuals. Excess twin sharing in beta out-of-frame sequences was weaker because fewer shared sequences lowered the signal-to-noise ratio. Invariant T cells such as MAIT and iNKT could partly confound zero-insertion analyses, although diverse VJ usage argued against such confounding for most clonotypes.

The same data also went into a second study, on yellow fever vaccine responses in identical twins. Looking at the second paper: According to the authors, the vaccine-induced T cell response in identical twins seemed to be partly convergent and partly specific to each individual. In identical twins, the study followed T cell clones that responded to the vaccine with precision.

The sequencing sample was made of CD8+ T cells sorted from blood. The chain was built from TRBV27 and TRBJ1-4; 8 of the junction bases match TRBD1. The source of this sequence is a woman aged 18-29 years in good health. DNA sequence: TGTGCCAGCAGTCCATCATTGGTCTTCAGGGGGCCGGAGAATGAAAAACTGTTTTTT. Translated, this is CASSPSLVFRGPENEKLFF.